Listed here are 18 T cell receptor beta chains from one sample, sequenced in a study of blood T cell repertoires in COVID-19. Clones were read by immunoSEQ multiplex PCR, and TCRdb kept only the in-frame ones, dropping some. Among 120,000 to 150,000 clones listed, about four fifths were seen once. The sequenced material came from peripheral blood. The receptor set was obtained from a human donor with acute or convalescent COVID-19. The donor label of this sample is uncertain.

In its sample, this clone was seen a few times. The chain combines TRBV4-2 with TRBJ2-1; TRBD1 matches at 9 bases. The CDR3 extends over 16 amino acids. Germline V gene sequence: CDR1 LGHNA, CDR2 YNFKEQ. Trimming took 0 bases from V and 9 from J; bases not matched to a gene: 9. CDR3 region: CASSQETGGRRIEQFF. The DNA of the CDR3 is TGTGCCAGCAGCCAAGAGACAGGGGGAAGGCGGATTGAGCAGTTCTTC.

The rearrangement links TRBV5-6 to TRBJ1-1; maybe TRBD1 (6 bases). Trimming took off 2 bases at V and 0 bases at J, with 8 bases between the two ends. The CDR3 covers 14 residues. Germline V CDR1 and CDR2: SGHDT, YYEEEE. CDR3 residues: CASSFGQMNTEAFF. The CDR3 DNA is TGTGCCAGCAGCTTTGGACAGATGAACACTGAAGCTTTCTTT.

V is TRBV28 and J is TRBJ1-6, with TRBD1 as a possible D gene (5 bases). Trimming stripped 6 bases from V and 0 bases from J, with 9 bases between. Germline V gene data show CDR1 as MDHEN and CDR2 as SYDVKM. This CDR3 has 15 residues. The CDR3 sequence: CASSGGSSYNSPLHF. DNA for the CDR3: TGTGCCAGCAGCGGGGGGAGCTCCTATAATTCACCCCTCCACTTT.

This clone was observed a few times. As DNA, the CDR3 is TGTGCCAGCAGCGTCCAATCTGGAGGCCCCACCACCGGGGAGCTGTTTTTT. It yields the protein CASSVQSGGPTTGELFF. This chain uses TRBV7-6 with TRBJ2-2, with D perhaps matching TRBD2 (5 bases). Germline CDR1 and CDR2: SGHVS and FNYEAQ. This CDR3 has 17 residues. Trimming left V 5 bases short and J 4 bases short, with 20 bases between.

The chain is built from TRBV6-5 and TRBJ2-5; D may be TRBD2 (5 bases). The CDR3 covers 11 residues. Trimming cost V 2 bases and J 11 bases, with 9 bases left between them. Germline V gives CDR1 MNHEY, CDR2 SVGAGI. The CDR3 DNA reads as TGTGCCAGCAGTTACGGTAGAGGGCAGTACTTC. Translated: CASSYGRGQYF.

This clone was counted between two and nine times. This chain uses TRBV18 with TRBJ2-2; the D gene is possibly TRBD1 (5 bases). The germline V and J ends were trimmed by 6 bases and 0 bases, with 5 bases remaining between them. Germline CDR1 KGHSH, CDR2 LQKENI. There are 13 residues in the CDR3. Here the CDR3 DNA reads TGTGCCAGCTCGACAGCGAACACCGGGGAGCTGTTTTTT. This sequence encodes CASSTANTGELFF. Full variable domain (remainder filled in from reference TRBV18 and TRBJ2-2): NAGVMQNPRHLVRRRGQEARLRCSPMKGHSHVYWYRQLPEEGLKFMVYLQKENIIDESGMPKERFSAEFPKEGPSILRIQQVVRGDSAAYFCASSTANTGELFFGEGSRLTVL.

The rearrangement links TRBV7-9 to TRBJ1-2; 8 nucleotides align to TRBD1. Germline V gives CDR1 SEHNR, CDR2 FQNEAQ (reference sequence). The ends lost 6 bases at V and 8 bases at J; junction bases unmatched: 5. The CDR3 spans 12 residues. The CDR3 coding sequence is TGTGCCAGCAGTATACAGGGGGGCGGCTACACCTTC. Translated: CASSIQGGGYTF. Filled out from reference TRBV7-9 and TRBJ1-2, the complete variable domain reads DTGVSQNPRHKITKRGQNVTFRCDPISEHNRLYWYRQTLGQGPEFLTYFQNEAQLEKSRLLSDRFSAERPKGSFSTLEIQRTEQGDSAMYLCASSIQGGGYTFGSGTRLTVV.

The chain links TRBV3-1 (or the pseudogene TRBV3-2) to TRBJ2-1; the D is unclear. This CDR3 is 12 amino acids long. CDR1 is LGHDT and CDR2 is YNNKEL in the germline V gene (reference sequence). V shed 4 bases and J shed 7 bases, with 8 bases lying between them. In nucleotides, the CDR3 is TGTGCCAGCAGCCTCCGTCAGAATGAGCAGTTCTTC. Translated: CASSLRQNEQFF.

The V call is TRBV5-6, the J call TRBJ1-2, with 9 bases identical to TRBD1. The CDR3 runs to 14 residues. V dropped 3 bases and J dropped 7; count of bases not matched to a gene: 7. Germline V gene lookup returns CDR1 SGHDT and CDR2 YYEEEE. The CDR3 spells CASSWGTGSAGYTF. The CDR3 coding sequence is TGTGCCAGCAGCTGGGGGACAGGGTCGGCTGGCTACACCTTC.

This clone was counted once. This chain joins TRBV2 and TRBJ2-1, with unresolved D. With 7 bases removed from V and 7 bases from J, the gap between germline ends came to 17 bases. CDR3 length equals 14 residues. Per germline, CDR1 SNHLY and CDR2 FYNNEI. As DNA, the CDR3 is TGTGCCAGCATCCTCCATCCCACTCGGAATGAGCAGTTCTTC. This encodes CASILHPTRNEQFF.

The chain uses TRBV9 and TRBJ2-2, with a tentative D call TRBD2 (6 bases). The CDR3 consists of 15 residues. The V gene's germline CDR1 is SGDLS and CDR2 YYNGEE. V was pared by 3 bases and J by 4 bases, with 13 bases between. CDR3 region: CASSAGGASTGELFF. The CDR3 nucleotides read TGTGCCAGCAGCGCCGGAGGGGCGAGCACCGGGGAGCTGTTTTTT.

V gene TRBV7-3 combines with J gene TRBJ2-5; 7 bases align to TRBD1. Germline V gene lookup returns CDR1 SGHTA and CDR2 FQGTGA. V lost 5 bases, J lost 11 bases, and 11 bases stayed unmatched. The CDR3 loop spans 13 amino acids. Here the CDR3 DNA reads TGTGCCAGCAGCCACAGGGGCCCAATAGATCAGTACTTC. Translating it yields CASSHRGPIDQYF. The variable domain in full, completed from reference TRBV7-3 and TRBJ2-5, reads GAGVSQTPSNKVTEKGKYVELRCDPISGHTALYWYRQSLGQGPEFLIYFQGTGAADDSGLPNDRFFAVRPEGSVSTLKIQRTERGDSAVYLCASSHRGPIDQYFGPGTRLLVL.

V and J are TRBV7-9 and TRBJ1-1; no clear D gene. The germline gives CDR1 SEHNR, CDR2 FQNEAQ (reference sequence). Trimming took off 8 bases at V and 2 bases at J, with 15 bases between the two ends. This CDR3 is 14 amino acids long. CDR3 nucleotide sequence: TGTGCCAGCGTCCCTGTGAGATCAAACACTGAAGCTTTCTTT. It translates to CASVPVRSNTEAFF.

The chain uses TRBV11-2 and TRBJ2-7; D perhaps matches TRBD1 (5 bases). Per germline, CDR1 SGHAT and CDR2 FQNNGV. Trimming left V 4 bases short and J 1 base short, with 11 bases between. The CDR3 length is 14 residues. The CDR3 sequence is CASSSLGASYEQYF. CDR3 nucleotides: TGTGCCAGCAGCTCCTTAGGGGCTTCCTACGAGCAGTACTTC.

The CDR3 spells CASSQLPGQGTYSNQPQHF. Written as DNA, the CDR3 is TGTGCCAGCAGCCAACTGCCGGGACAGGGGACTTATAGCAATCAGCCCCAGCATTTT. This chain links TRBV7-8 with TRBJ1-5; 10 nucleotides match TRBD1. Germline-derived CDR1 and CDR2 are SGHVS and FQNEAQ. V shed 5 bases, J shed 0 bases, and the junction held 13 bases outside the gene matches. The CDR3 contains 19 residues.

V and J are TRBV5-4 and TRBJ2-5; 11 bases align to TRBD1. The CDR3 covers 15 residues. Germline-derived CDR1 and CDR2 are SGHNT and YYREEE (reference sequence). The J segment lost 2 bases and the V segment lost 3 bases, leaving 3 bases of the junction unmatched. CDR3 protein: CASSSRDRGQETQYF. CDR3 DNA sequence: TGTGCCAGCAGCTCCCGGGACAGGGGGCAAGAGACCCAGTACTTC.

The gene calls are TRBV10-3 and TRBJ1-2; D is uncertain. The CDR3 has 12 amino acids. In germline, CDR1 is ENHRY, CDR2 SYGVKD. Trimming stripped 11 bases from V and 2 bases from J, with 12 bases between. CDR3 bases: TGTGCCGCCGGGAACGGAAACTATGGCTACACCTTC. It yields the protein CAAGNGNYGYTF.

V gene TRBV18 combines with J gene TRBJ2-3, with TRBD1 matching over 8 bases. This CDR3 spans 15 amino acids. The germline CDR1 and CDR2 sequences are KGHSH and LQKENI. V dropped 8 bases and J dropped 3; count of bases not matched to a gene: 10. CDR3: CASQKFTGGTDTQYF. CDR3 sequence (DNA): TGTGCCAGCCAAAAATTCACAGGGGGGACAGATACGCAGTATTTT.